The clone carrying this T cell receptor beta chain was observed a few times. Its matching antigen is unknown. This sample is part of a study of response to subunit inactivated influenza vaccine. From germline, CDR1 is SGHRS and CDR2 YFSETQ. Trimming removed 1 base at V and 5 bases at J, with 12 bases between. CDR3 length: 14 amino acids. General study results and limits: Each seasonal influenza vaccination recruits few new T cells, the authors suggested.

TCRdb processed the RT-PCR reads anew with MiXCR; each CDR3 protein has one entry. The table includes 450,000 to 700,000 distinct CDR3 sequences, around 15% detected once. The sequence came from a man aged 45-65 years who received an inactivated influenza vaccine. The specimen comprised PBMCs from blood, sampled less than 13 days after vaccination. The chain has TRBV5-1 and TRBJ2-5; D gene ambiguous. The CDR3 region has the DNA TGCGCCAGCAGCTTGCACGGGCGTGAGGAGACCCAGTACTTC. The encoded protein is CASSLHGREETQYF. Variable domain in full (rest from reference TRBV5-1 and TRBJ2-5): KAGVTQTPRYLIKTRGQQVTLSCSPISGHRSVSWYQQTPGQGLQFLFEYFSETQRNKGNFPGRFSGRQFSNSRSEMNVSTLELGDSALYLCASSLHGREETQYFGPGTRLLVL.